This TCR beta chain was retrieved from a study of T-cell reconstitution after alpha-beta-depleted transplantation in children. A TCRbeta library incorporating unique molecular identifiers was prepared. TCRdb reprocessed the PCR reads with MiXCR, giving one entry per CDR3 protein. The profile covers approximately 520,000 distinct CDR3 sequences, with over 25% appearing a single time and under 3% taken by the ten largest. This clonotype was seen a handful of times. V was shortened by 4 bases and J by 3 bases, with 13 bases between the two germline ends. From germline, CDR1 is MNHEY and CDR2 SVGEGT. The CDR3 runs to 14 residues.

The chain is built from TRBV6-2 or TRBV6-3 and TRBJ2-7; D is uncertain. This material consisted of PBMCs from the stem cell graft donor, taken from the stem cell graft. The source of this sequence is a human donor who donated a stem cell graft to a child with aplastic anemia. This chain's CDR3 is CASSFDWDHYEQYV. CDR3 in DNA: TGTGCCAGCAGTTTCGATTGGGATCACTACGAGCAGTACGTC.